This T cell receptor (beta chain) was sequenced for a study of blood T cell repertoires in COVID-19. Germline loops: CDR1 KGHSH, CDR2 LQKENI. J lost 2 bases, V lost 3 bases, and 4 bases had no gene match. The length of the CDR3 is 15 residues. This clone has a handful of counts. Using immunoSEQ multiplex PCR, the repertoire was profiled, and TCRdb retains in-frame clones only, with some absent. The sample includes 290,000 or so clones, about 88% of them seen just once. The receptor comes from a man between 65 and 80 years old with acute or convalescent COVID-19. The sequenced material came from peripheral blood. The rearrangement links TRBV18 to TRBJ1-2; TRBD1 aligns across 9 bases. DNA of the CDR3: TGTGCCAGCTCACCGCAGGGACAGGGCAACTATGGCTACACCTTC. Amino acid sequence: CASSPQGQGNYGYTF.